This T cell receptor (beta chain) was recovered during a study of T cell repertoires in cytomegalovirus infection. About this clonotype itself: Its antigen is not known.

Trimming took off 7 bases at V and 2 bases at J, with 15 bases between the two ends. Germline CDR1 and CDR2: SGHTA and FQGNSA. The CDR3 has 14 residues. The study's findings and limits: CMV-specific TCR beta clonotypes restricted by HLA-C were the ones dominating the ex vivo response.

A single record per CDR3 protein comes from TCRdb applying MiXCR to the reads. The sample holds around 570,000 distinct CDR3 sequences, 35% to 50% seen once. The V and J genes are TRBV7-2 and TRBJ2-7, with a weak D call TRBD1 (6 bases). This sample comprised cultured PBMCs, obtained from culture after CMV antigen stimulation. The clonotype comes from a human donor in good health (CMV status not recorded). Some clones in this sample may be carry-over from other donors' samples. This CDR3 is CASTRRGTTYEQYF. CDR3 bases: TGTGCCAGCACCCGCAGGGGCACAACCTACGAGCAGTACTTC.